This T cell receptor beta chain was profiled in a study of blood T cell repertoires in COVID-19. In the study overall: Sites in the United States, Italy and Spain provided acute and convalescent COVID-19 samples.

Generated by immunoSEQ multiplex PCR, the TCRdb table keeps only in-frame clones and is missing some. Of 150,000 or so clones in the sample, 86% are singletons; the top ten hold roughly 8.7%. Trimming shortened V by 5 bases and J by 0 bases, and 13 bases separated the two germline ends. The CDR3 has 15 residues. Germline V lookup: CDR1 LNHDA, CDR2 SQIVND (reference sequence). The chain joins TRBV19 to TRBJ1-2, with a possible D match to TRBD1 (6 bases). The sequence came from a woman aged 55-75 years with acute or convalescent COVID-19. The sequenced material came from peripheral blood. DNA of the CDR3: TGTGCCAGTAGTTTAACAGGGCCGGCTAACTATGGCTACACCTTC. Translating gives CASSLTGPANYGYTF.